This TCR beta chain was recovered during a study of Graves' ophthalmopathy and Graves' hyperthyroidism. Looked up from germline, CDR1 is SEHNR and CDR2 is FQNEAQ (reference sequence). The CDR3 contains 14 residues. Trimming cost V 0 bases and J 5 bases, with 10 bases left between them. RNA transcripts served as template for amplifying TCR beta CDR3 sequences. The authors performed first-round RT-PCR with HTBI primers and then a second-round multiplex PCR. TCRdb re-called the multiplex PCR reads with MiXCR, one entry per CDR3 protein. Of over a million distinct CDR3 sequences listed, less than 45% are singletons.

The TCR comes from an adult man with Graves' hyperthyroidism. J is TRBJ2-5 and V is TRBV7-9, with D uncertain. The sequencing input was peripheral blood or thyroid tissue (not recorded which). In DNA, the CDR3 is TGTGCCAGCAGCTTAGCCTGGATTGGGGAGACCCAGTACTTC. It encodes CASSLAWIGETQYF.